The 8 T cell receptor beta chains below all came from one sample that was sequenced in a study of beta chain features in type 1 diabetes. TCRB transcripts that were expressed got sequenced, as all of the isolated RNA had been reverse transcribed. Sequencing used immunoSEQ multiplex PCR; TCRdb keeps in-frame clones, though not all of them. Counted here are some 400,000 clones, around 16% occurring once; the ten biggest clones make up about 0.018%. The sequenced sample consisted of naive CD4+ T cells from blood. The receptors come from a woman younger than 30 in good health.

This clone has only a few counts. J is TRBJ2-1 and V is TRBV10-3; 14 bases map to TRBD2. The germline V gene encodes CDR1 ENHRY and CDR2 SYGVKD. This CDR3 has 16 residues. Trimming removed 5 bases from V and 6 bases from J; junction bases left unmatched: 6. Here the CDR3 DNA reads TGTGCCATCAGTTTCGGACTAGCGGGAGGAGGCAATGAGCAGTTCTTC. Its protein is CAISFGLAGGGNEQFF.

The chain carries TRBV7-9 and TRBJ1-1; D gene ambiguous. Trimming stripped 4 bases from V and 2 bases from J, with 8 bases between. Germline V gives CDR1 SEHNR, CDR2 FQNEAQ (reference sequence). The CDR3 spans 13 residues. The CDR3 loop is CASSYRPNTEAFF. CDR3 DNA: TGTGCCAGCAGCTACAGACCTAACACTGAAGCTTTCTTT.

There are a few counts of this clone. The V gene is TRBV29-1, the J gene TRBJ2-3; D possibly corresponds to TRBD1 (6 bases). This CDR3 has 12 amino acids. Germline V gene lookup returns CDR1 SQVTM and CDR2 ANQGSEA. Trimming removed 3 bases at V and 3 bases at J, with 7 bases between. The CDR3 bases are TGCAGCGTTGATACAGGGACAGATACGCAGTATTTT. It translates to CSVDTGTDTQYF.

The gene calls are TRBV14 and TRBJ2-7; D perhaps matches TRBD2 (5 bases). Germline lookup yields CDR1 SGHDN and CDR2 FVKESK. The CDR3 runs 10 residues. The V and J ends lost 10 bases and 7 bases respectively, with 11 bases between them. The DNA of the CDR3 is TGTGCCACCCATAGGGAGGAGCAGTACTTC. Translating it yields CATHREEQYF.

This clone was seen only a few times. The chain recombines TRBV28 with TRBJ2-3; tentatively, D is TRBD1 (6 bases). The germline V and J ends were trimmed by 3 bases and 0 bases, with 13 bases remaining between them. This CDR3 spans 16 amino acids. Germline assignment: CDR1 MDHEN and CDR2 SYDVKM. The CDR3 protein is CASSFPLRGSTDTQYF. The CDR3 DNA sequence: TGTGCCAGCAGTTTCCCACTGAGGGGGAGCACAGATACGCAGTATTTT.

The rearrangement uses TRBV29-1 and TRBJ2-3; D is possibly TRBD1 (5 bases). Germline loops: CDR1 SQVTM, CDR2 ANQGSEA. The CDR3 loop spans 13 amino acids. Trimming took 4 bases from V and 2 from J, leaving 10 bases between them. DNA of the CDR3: TGCAGCGTTGGGGGCAGATACACAGATACGCAGTATTTT. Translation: CSVGGRYTDTQYF.

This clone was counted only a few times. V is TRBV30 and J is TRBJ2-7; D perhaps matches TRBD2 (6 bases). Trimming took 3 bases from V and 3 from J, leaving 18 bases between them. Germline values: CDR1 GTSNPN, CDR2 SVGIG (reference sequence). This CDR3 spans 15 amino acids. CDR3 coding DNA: TGTGCCTGGAGGCCAACCGGGACTCAAGGCTACGAGCAGTACTTC. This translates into CAWRPTGTQGYEQYF.

Written as DNA, the CDR3 is TGTGCCAGCAGTGAATTGACTAGTTATCCGTTCTACGAGCAGTACTTC. This translates into CASSELTSYPFYEQYF. The chain combines TRBV25-1 with TRBJ2-7; TRBD2 is a possible D gene (6 bases). Trimming pared 1 base from V and 3 bases from J, leaving 16 bases between. Germline CDR1 and CDR2: MGHDK and SYGVNS. The CDR3 contains 16 residues.